The 8 T cell receptor beta chains below were found in one sample sequenced in a study of T-cell reconstitution after alpha-beta-depleted transplantation in children. Molecular barcoding with unique molecular identifiers was used for the TCRbeta library. TCRdb reanalysed the PCR reads using MiXCR and keeps one entry per CDR3 protein. Among some 440,000 distinct CDR3 sequences, about 17% were seen once, and the ten largest hold under 30%. This specimen was PBMCs, mostly from graft donor cells, taken 360 days after TCRalphabeta/CD19-depleted stem cell transplant. These receptors were collected from a boy less than two years old who had a stem cell transplant for Wiskott-Aldrich syndrome, so the T cells may come from the graft donor.

The CDR3, as DNA: TGTGCCAGCAGTTACCCAATACAGGGAACCCCGTACGAGCAGTACTTC. Translating gives CASSYPIQGTPYEQYF. The chain combines TRBV6-2 or TRBV6-3 with TRBJ2-7; D is perhaps TRBD1 (6 bases). Germline lookup yields CDR1 MNHEY and CDR2 SVGEGT. V lost 2 bases, J lost 4 bases, and 18 bases lay in between. The CDR3 is made up of 16 amino acids.

The chain uses TRBV28 and TRBJ2-4, with 8 bases lining up with TRBD1. Germline CDR1 and CDR2: MDHEN and SYDVKM. The CDR3 consists of 13 residues. Trimming at V came to 5 bases and at J to 4 bases, leaving 1 base not matched to a gene. The DNA of the CDR3 is TGTGCCAGCAGTACAGGGGGTAAAAACATTCAGTACTTC. Translated: CASSTGGKNIQYF.

V is TRBV7-9 and J is TRBJ2-7, with unresolved D. V lost 6 bases to trimming and J lost 1 base, with 13 bases between them. The CDR3 totals 14 residues. The germline CDR1 and CDR2 sequences are SEHNR and FQNEAQ (reference sequence). The CDR3 reads CASREFDQSYEQYF. The CDR3 nucleotides read TGTGCCAGCAGGGAATTCGACCAGTCCTACGAGCAGTACTTC.

Only a few counts were recorded for this clonotype. The rearrangement uses TRBV7-9 and TRBJ2-5; D is perhaps TRBD1 (5 bases). This CDR3 spans 14 amino acids. Deletions cut 6 bases from V and 0 bases from J, with 11 bases between. From germline, CDR1 is SEHNR and CDR2 FQNEAQ (reference sequence). CDR3 DNA: TGTGCCAGCAGTTTTGGACACTACCAAGAGACCCAGTACTTC. Translating it yields CASSFGHYQETQYF. The variable domain in full, completed from reference TRBV7-9 and TRBJ2-5, reads DTGVSQNPRHKITKRGQNVTFRCDPISEHNRLYWYRQTLGQGPEFLTYFQNEAQLEKSRLLSDRFSAERPKGSFSTLEIQRTEQGDSAMYLCASSFGHYQETQYFGPGTRLLVL.

In its sample, this clonotype was seen a few times. The V gene is TRBV7-9, the J gene TRBJ2-3, with D tentatively TRBD1 (5 bases). CDR1 and CDR2 from the germline V gene are SEHNR and FQNEAQ (reference sequence). The CDR3 consists of 14 residues. Trimming pared 4 bases from V and 2 bases from J, leaving 10 bases between. The CDR3 protein is CASSSSTATDTQYF. For the CDR3, the DNA is TGTGCCAGCAGCTCATCGACAGCCACAGATACGCAGTATTTT.

V and J are TRBV5-1 and TRBJ2-6; tentatively, D is TRBD1 (6 bases). The CDR3 is 17 residues long. CDR1 and CDR2 from the germline V gene are SGHRS and YFSETQ. Deletions cut 0 bases from V and 4 bases from J, with 14 bases between. The CDR3 DNA follows: TGCGCCAGCAGCTTGGCCGCAGGGGCGTGGGGGGCCAACGTCCTGACTTTC. Translating it yields CASSLAAGAWGANVLTF. Together with reference TRBV5-1 and TRBJ2-6, the CDR3 gives the full variable domain: KAGVTQTPRYLIKTRGQQVTLSCSPISGHRSVSWYQQTPGQGLQFLFEYFSETQRNKGNFPGRFSGRQFSNSRSEMNVSTLELGDSALYLCASSLAAGAWGANVLTFGAGSRLTVL.

This clonotype was counted between two and nine times. The gene calls are TRBV9 and TRBJ2-2; 10 bases are shared with TRBD2. The CDR3 covers 17 residues. J was trimmed by 2 bases and V by 4 bases; bases with no gene match: 8. From germline, CDR1 is SGDLS and CDR2 YYNGEE. The CDR3 DNA is TGTGCCAGCAGCTCATTCGGACTAGCGGCTAACACCGGGGAGCTGTTTTTT. Protein sequence: CASSSFGLAANTGELFF.

V is TRBV29-1 and J is TRBJ2-1, with D perhaps TRBD1 or TRBD2 (6 bases each). The CDR3 is made up of 13 amino acids. The V end was cut by 7 bases, the J end by 6 bases, with 16 bases between. Germline V lookup: CDR1 SQVTM, CDR2 ANQGSEA. CDR3 bases: TGCAGCGCGCCGAAATCGGGGGCCAATGAGCAGTTCTTC. This translates into CSAPKSGANEQFF.